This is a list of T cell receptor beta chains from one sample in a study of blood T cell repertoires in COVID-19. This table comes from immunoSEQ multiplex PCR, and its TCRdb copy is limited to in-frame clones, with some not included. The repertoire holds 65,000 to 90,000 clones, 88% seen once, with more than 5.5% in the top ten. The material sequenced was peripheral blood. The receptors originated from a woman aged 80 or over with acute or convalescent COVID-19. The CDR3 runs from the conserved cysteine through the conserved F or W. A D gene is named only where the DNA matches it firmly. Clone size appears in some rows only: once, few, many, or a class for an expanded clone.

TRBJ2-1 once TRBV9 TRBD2 CASSVSGTSGYNEQFF TGTGCCAGCAGCGTTTCCGGGACTAGCGGATACAATGAGCAGTTCTTC
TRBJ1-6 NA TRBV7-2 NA CASSFGTGEGSPLHF TGTGCCAGCAGCTTTGGTACGGGTGAGGGATCACCCCTCCACTTT
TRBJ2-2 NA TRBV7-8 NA CASSPREATNTGELFF TGTGCCAGCAGCCCCCGAGAGGCTACGAACACCGGGGAGCTGTTTTTT
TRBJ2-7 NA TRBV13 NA CASSSYPRPEQYF TGTGCCAGCAGCTCCTATCCGAGGCCCGAGCAGTACTTC
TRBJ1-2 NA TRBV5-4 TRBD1 CASATQGAHGYTF TGTGCCAGCGCAACACAGGGGGCGCATGGCTACACCTTC
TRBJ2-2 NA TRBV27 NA CASSPRNSPLGELFF TGTGCCAGCAGTCCCCGCAACTCCCCCTTGGGGGAGCTGTTTTTT
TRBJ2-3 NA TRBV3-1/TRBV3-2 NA CASSQDGSGRGNTQYF TGTGCCAGCAGCCAAGATGGAAGCGGAAGAGGGAATACGCAGTATTTT
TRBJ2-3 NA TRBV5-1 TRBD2 CASSLGTSGRDTQYF TGCGCCAGCAGCCTCGGGACTAGCGGAAGAGATACGCAGTATTTT
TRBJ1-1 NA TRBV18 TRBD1 CASSPPRDRAEAFF TGTGCCAGCTCACCACCTAGGGACAGGGCTGAAGCTTTCTTT
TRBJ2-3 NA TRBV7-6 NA CASSLKDTADTQYF TGTGCCAGCAGCTTGAAAGACACAGCAGATACGCAGTATTTT
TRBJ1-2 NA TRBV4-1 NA CASSQDSTQGKFYGYTF TGCGCCAGCAGCCAAGATAGTACCCAGGGGAAATTCTATGGCTACACCTTC
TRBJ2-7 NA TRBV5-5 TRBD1 CASSLLPGQSYEQYF TGTGCCAGCAGCCTGCTACCGGGACAGTCCTACGAGCAGTACTTC
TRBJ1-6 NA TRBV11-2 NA CASSLERGSPLHF TGTGCCAGCAGCTTAGAGCGGGGTTCACCCCTCCACTTT
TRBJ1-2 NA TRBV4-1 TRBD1 CASSQDSRTGSTYGYTF TGCGCCAGCAGCCAAGATAGTAGGACAGGGTCAACCTATGGCTACACCTTC
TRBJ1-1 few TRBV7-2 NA CASSLNRNTEAFF TGTGCCAGCAGTCTCAACAGGAACACTGAAGCTTTCTTT
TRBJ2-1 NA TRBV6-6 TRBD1 CASSIYRGDSYNEQFF TGTGCCAGCAGCATTTACAGGGGGGACTCCTACAATGAGCAGTTCTTC
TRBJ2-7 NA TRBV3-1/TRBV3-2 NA CASSQDPRTNSYEQYF TGTGCCAGCAGCCAAGATCCCCGGACTAACTCCTACGAGCAGTACTTC
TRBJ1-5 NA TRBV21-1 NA CASSKAKRGDRGIKKRSNQPQHF TGTGCCAGCAGCAAAGCGAAGAGAGGTGACAGGGGGATCAAAAAAAGGAGCAATCAGCCCCAGCATTTT
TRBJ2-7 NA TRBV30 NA CAWKPGQGSFLREQYF TGTGCCTGGAAACCAGGGCAGGGATCTTTCCTACGAGAGCAGTACTTC
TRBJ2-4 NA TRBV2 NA CASRAADIQYF TGTGCCAGCAGAGCGGCTGACATTCAGTACTTC
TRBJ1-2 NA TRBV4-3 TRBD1 CASSQGTGGNYGYTF TGCGCCAGCAGCCAGGGGACAGGGGGCAACTATGGCTACACCTTC
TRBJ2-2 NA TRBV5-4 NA CASSLSRGQRIGELFF TGTGCCAGCAGCTTGTCGCGAGGACAAAGGATCGGGGAGCTGTTTTTT
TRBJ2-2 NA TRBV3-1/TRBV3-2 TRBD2 CASSNSGRETGELFF TGTGCCAGCAGCAATAGCGGGAGGGAAACCGGGGAGCTGTTTTTT
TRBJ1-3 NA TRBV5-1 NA CASSLAIGNTIYF TGCGCCAGCAGCTTGGCAATTGGAAACACCATATATTTT
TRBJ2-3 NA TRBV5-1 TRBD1 CASSLEGQGHGDTQYF TGCGCCAGCAGCTTGGAGGGACAGGGCCACGGGGATACGCAGTATTTT
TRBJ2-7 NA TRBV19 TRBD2 CASSISRTGAGDVYEQYF TGTGCCAGTAGTATCAGTAGAACGGGAGCGGGGGATGTATACGAGCAGTACTTC
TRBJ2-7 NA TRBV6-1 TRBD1 CASSEGGTGRSYEQYF TGTGCCAGCAGTGAAGGAGGGACAGGTCGCTCCTACGAGCAGTACTTC
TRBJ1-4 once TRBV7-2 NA CASSLWAPGNHEKLFF TGTGCCAGCAGCTTATGGGCGCCCGGGAACCATGAAAAACTGTTTTTT
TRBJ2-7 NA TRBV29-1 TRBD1 CSVEEGTGFYEQYF TGCAGCGTTGAAGAGGGGACAGGGTTCTACGAGCAGTACTTC
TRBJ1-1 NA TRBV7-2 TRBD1 CASRPGQQGTEAFF TGTGCCAGCAGACCGGGACAGCAGGGCACTGAAGCTTTCTTT
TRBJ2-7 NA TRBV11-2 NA CASSLAGSYEQYF TGTGCCAGCAGCTTAGCAGGGTCCTACGAGCAGTACTTC
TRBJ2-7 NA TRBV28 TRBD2 CASSFSGRHEQYF TGTGCCAGCAGTTTTAGCGGGAGACACGAGCAGTACTTC
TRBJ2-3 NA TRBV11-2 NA CASSLAGLDTQYF TGTGCCAGCAGCTTAGCGGGTTTGGATACGCAGTATTTT
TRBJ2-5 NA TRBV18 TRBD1 CASSLGTANQETQYF TGTGCCAGCTCACTCGGGACAGCGAACCAAGAGACCCAGTACTTC
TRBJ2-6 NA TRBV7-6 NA CASSLAGTTGANVLTF TGTGCCAGCAGCTTAGCTGGGACAACTGGGGCCAACGTCCTGACTTTC
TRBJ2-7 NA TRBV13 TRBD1 CASSLKPGQGIYEQYF TGTGCCAGCAGCTTAAAGCCGGGACAGGGGATATACGAGCAGTACTTC
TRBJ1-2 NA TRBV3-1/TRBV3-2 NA CASSQDQRQAGAYGYTF TGTGCCAGCAGCCAAGACCAACGACAGGCTGGGGCTTATGGCTACACCTTC
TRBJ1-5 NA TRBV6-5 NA CASLRGHGLGAQHF TGTGCCAGCTTGAGGGGACACGGACTTGGAGCCCAGCATTTT
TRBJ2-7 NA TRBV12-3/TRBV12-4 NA CASSSRGLGEQYF TGTGCCAGCAGTTCTAGGGGATTGGGGGAGCAGTACTTC
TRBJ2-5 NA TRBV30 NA CAWSVGGETQYF TGTGCCTGGAGTGTTGGGGGGGAGACCCAGTACTTC
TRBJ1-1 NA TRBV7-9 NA CASSLEAGVDTEAFF TGTGCCAGCAGCTTAGAGGCAGGGGTAGATACTGAAGCTTTCTTT
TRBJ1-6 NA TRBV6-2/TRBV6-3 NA CASSPPTGSSYNSPLHF TGTGCCAGCAGTCCCCCAACAGGAAGCTCCTATAATTCACCCCTCCACTTT
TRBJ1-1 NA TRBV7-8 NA CASSLAGGRTEAFF TGTGCCAGCAGCCTGGCCGGGGGGCGAACTGAAGCTTTCTTT